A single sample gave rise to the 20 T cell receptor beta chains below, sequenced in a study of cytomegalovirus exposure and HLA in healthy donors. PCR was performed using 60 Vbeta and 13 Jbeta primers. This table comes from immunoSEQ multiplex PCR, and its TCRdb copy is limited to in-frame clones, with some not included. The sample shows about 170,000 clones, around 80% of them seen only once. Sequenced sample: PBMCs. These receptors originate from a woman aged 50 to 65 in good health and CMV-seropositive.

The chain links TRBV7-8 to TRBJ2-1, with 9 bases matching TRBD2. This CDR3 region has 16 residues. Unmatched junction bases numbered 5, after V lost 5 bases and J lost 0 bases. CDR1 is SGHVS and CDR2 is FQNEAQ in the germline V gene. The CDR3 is CASSITAGGSYNEQFF. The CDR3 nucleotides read TGTGCCAGCAGCATCACAGCGGGGGGCTCCTACAATGAGCAGTTCTTC.

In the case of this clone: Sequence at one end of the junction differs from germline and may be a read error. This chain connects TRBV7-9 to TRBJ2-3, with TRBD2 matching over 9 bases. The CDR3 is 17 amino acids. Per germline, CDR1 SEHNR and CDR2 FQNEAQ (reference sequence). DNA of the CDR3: TGTTCCAGCAGCTTCCTAGCGGGGCAAACTAGCACAGATACGCAGTATTTT. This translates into CSSSFLAGQTSTDTQYF. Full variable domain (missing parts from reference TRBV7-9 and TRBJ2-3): DTGVSQNPRHKITKRGQNVTFRCDPISEHNRLYWYRQTLGQGPEFLTYFQNEAQLEKSRLLSDRFSAERPKGSFSTLEIQRTEQGDSAMYLCSSSFLAGQTSTDTQYFGPGTRLTVL.

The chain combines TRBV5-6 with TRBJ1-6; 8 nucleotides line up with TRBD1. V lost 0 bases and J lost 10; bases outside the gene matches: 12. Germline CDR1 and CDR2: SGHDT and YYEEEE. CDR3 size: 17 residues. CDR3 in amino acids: CASSLVPHRGLGSPLHF. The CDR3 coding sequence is TGTGCCAGCAGCTTGGTCCCCCACAGGGGGTTGGGATCACCCCTCCACTTT. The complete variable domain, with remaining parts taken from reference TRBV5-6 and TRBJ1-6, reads DAGVTQSPTHLIKTRGQQVTLRCSPKSGHDTVSWYQQALGQGPQFIFQYYEEEERQRGNFPDRFSGHQFPNYSSELNVNALLLGDSALYLCASSLVPHRGLGSPLHFGNGTRLTVT.

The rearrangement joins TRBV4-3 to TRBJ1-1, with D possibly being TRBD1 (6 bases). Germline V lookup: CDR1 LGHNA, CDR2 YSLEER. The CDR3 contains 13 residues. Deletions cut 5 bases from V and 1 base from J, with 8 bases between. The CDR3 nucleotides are TGCGCCAGCAGCGAGGACAGGAACACTGAAGCTTTCTTT. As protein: CASSEDRNTEAFF.

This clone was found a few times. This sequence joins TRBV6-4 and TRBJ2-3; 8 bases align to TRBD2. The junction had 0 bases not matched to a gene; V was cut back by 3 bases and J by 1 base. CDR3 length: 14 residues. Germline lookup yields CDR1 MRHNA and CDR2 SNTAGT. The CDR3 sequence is CASSEAGGTDTQYF. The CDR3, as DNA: TGTGCCAGCAGTGAAGCGGGGGGCACAGATACGCAGTATTTT.

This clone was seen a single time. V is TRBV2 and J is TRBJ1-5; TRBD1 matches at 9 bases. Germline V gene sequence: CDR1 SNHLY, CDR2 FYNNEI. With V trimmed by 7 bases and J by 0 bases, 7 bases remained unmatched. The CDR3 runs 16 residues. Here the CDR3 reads CASTLGTGNSNQPQHF. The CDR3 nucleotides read TGTGCCAGCACCCTTGGGACAGGGAATAGCAATCAGCCCCAGCATTTT. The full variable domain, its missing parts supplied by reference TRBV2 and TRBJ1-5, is EPEVTQTPSHQVTQMGQEVILRCVPISNHLYFYWYRQILGQKVEFLVSFYNNEISEKSEIFDDQFSVERPDGSNFTLKIRSTKLEDSAMYFCASTLGTGNSNQPQHFGDGTRLSIL.

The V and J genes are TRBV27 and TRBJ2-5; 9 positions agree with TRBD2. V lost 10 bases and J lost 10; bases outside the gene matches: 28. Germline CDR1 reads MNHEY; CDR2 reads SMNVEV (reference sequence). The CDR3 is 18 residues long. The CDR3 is CATPLGWAGGPLRLFQYF. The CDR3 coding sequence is TGTGCCACCCCCCTGGGATGGGCGGGGGGGCCTTTACGTCTTTTCCAGTACTTC.

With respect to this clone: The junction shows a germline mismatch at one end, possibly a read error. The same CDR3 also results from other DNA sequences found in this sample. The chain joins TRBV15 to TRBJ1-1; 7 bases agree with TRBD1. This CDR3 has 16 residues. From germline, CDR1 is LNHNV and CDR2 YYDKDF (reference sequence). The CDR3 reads CATSREQGRLNTEAFF. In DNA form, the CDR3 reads TGTGCTACCAGCAGAGAACAGGGGAGGTTGAACACTGAAGCTTTCTTT.

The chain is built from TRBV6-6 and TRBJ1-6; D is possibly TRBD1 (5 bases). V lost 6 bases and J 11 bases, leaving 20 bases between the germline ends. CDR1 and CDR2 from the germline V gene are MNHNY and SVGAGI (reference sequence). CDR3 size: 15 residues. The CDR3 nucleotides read TGTGCCAGCAGAGACCCCGGGGGTAGAAACCCACCCCTCCACTTT. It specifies CASRDPGGRNPPLHF.

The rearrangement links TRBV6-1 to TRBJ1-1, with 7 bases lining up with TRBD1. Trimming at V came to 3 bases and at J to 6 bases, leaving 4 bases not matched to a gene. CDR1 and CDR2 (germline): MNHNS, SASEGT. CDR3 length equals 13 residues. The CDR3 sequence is CASSDRQGAEAFF. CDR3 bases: TGTGCCAGCAGTGACCGGCAGGGGGCTGAAGCTTTCTTT.

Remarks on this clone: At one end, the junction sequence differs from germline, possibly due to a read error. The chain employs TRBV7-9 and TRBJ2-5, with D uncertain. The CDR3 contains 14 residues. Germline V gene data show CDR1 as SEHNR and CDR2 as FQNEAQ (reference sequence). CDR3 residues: CSSSLVSTKETQYF. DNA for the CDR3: TGTTCCAGCAGCTTAGTCAGTACTAAAGAGACCCAGTACTTC.

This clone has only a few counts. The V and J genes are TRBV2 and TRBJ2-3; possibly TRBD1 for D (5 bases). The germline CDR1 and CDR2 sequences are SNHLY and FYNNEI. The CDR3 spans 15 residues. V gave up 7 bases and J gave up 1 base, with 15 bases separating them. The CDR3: CASIYGRVGTDTQYF. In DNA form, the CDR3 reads TGTGCCAGCATCTATGGCAGGGTGGGCACAGATACGCAGTATTTT.

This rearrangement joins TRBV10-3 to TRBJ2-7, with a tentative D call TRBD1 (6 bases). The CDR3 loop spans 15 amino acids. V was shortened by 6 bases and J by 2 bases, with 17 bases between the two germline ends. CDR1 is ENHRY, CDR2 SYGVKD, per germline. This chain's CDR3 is CAIRINRAGAYEQYF. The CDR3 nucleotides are TGTGCCATCAGGATTAACAGGGCCGGGGCCTACGAGCAGTACTTC.

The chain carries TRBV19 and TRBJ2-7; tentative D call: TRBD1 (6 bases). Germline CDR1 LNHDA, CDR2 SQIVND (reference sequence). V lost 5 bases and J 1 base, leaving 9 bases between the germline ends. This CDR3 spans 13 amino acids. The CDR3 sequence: CASSFTGSYEQYF. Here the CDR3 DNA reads TGTGCCAGTAGTTTCACAGGGTCCTACGAGCAGTACTTC.

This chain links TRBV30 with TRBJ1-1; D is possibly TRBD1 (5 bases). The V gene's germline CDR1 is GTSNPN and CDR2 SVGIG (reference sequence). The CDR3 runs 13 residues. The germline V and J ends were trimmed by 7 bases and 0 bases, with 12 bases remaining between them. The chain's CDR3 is CAFGGGMNTEAFF. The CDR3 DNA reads TGTGCCTTCGGGGGTGGAATGAACACTGAAGCTTTCTTT.

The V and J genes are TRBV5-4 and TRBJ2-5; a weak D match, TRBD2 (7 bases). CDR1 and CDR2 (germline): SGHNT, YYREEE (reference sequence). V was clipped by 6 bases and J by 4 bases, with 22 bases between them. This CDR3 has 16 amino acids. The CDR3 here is CASTDSGGALLETQYF. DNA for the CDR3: TGTGCCAGCACCGACTCGGGGGGCGCGTTGTTAGAGACCCAGTACTTC.

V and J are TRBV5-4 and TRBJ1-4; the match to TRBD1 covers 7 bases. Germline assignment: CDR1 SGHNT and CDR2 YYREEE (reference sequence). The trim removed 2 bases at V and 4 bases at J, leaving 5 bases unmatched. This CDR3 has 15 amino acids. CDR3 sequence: CASSFAGTDNEKLFF. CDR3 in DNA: TGTGCCAGCAGCTTCGCCGGGACAGATAATGAAAAACTGTTTTTT.

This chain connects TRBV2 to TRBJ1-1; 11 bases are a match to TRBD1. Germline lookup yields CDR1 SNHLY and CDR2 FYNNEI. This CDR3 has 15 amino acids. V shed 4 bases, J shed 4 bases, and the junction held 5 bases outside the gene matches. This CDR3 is CASSVSGTGGTEAFF. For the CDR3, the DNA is TGTGCCAGCAGTGTATCCGGGACAGGGGGCACTGAAGCTTTCTTT.

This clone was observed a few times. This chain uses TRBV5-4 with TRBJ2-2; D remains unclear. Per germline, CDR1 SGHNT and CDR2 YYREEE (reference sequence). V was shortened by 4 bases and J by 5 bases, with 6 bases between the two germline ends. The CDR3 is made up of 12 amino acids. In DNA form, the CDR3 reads TGTGCCAGCAGCCCAGGAACCGGGGAGCTGTTTTTT. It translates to CASSPGTGELFF.

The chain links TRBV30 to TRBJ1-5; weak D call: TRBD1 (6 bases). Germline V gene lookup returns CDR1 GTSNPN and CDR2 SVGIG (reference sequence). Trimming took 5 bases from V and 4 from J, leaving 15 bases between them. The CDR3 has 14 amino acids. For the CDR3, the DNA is TGTGCCTGGGAGGGGCAGGGGTTAAATCAGCCCCAGCATTTT. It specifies CAWEGQGLNQPQHF.